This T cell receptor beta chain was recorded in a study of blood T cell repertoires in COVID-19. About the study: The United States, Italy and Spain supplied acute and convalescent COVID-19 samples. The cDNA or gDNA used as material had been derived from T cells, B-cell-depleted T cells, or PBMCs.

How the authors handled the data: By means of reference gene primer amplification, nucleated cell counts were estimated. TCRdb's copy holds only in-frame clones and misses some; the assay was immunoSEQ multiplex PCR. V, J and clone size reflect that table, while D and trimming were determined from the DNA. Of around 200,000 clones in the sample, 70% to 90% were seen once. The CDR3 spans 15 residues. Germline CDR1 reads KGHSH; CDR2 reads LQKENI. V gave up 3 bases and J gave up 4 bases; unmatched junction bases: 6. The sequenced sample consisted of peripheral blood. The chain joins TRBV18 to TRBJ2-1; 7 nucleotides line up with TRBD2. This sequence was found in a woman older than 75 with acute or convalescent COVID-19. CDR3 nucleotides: TGTGCCAGCTCACCCCCCCCGGGAGGTTACAATGAGCAGTTCTTC. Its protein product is CASSPPPGGYNEQFF.